Below, 12 T cell receptor beta chains from the same sample are listed, as sequenced in a study of PD-L1 blockade in urothelial cancer. Time point here: pretreatment peripheral blood. TCRdb's table, derived via immunoSEQ multiplex PCR, lists solely in-frame clones and lacks some. Of 35,000 to 45,000 clones listed, roughly 82% are singletons. The starting material was PBMCs, obtained around atezolizumab (anti-PD-L1) treatment. The origin of the receptors is a man aged 55 to 70 with urothelial cancer.

The J gene is TRBJ1-5, the V gene TRBV15; D uncertain. With 3 bases removed from V and 11 bases from J, the gap between germline ends came to 11 bases. From germline, CDR1 is LNHNV and CDR2 YYDKDF (reference sequence). The CDR3 is 12 residues long. The CDR3 nucleotides read TGTGCCACCAGCAGCACATCCAGGACCCAGCATTTT. Protein sequence: CATSSTSRTQHF. The complete variable domain, with remaining parts taken from reference TRBV15 and TRBJ1-5, reads DAMVIQNPRYQVTQFGKPVTLSCSQTLNHNVMYWYQQKSSQAPKLLFHYYDKDFNNEADTPDNFQSRRPNTSFCFLDIRSPGLGDTAMYLCATSSTSRTQHFGDGTRLSIL.

The V and J genes are TRBV6-1 and TRBJ2-7, with 9 positions matching TRBD1. Germline trimming cut 1 base from V and 5 bases from J; bases unmatched to any gene: 15. The CDR3 runs 18 residues. Per the germline V gene, CDR1 is MNHNS and CDR2 is SASEGT. In DNA, the CDR3 is TGTGCCAGCAGTGAAGTGCTCTGGACAGGGGTTACCCGACACGAGCAGTACTTC. This encodes CASSEVLWTGVTRHEQYF.

The chain joins TRBV30 to TRBJ1-4; D is ambiguous. Germline lookup yields CDR1 GTSNPN and CDR2 SVGIG (reference sequence). The CDR3 contains 13 residues. V lost 5 bases and J lost 7, with 14 bases in between. CDR3 protein: CAWQRDAGEKLFF. In DNA, the CDR3 is TGTGCCTGGCAGAGAGATGCAGGTGAAAAACTGTTTTTT.

The chain combines TRBV7-3 with TRBJ1-1; D not certain. The germline gives CDR1 SGHTA, CDR2 FQGTGA. Trimming removed 5 bases at V and 3 bases at J, with 10 bases between. This CDR3 has 13 residues. DNA of the CDR3: TGTGCCAGCAGCAACCCCGGGGACACTGAAGCTTTCTTT. Translated, it gives CASSNPGDTEAFF.

The CDR3 spells CATTGNSGSPLHF. CDR3 coding DNA: TGTGCCACCACTGGGAACAGCGGATCACCCCTCCACTTT. The chain employs TRBV15 and TRBJ1-6, with D unresolved. The CDR3 runs to 13 residues. Trimming left V 7 bases short and J 10 bases short, with 14 bases between. Germline CDR1 and CDR2: LNHNV and YYDKDF (reference sequence).

This chain links TRBV19 with TRBJ2-6; TRBD1 matches 7 bases. V lost 3 bases to trimming and J lost 0 bases; unmatched junction nucleotides: 5. Germline CDR1 LNHDA, CDR2 SQIVND (reference sequence). The CDR3 is made up of 17 amino acids. The CDR3 bases are TGTGCCAGTAGTATCGGGGACAGCCTCTCTGGGGCCAACGTCCTGACTTTC. As protein: CASSIGDSLSGANVLTF.

The rearrangement uses TRBV21-1 and TRBJ2-7; the table's D call TRBD2 went unverified against the DNA. TRBV21-1 is classified as a pseudogene. The CDR3 consists of 15 residues. CDR3 nucleotide sequence: TGTGCCAGCAGCAAAAGGAGGGGTGGATCCTACGAGCAGTACTTC. Its translation is CASSKRRGGSYEQYF.

The V call is TRBV7-8, the J call TRBJ2-5, with D unresolved. The V end was cut by 2 bases, the J end by 2 bases, with 21 bases between. The CDR3 runs 18 residues. The germline gives CDR1 SGHVS, CDR2 FQNEAQ. CDR3 in DNA: TGTGCCAGCAGCTTATTATCCTCAAGGATGTACGGGCAAGAGACCCAGTACTTC. Translating it yields CASSLLSSRMYGQETQYF. The full variable domain, its missing parts supplied by reference TRBV7-8 and TRBJ2-5, is GAGVSQSPRYKVAKRGQDVALRCDPISGHVSLFWYQQALGQGPEFLTYFQNEAQLDKSGLPSDRFFAERPEGSVSTLKIQRTQQEDSAVYLCASSLLSSRMYGQETQYFGPGTRLLVL.

V gene TRBV5-1 combines with J gene TRBJ2-5, with D maybe TRBD2 (6 bases). Germline V gene data show CDR1 as SGHRS and CDR2 as YFSETQ. The V end was cut by 5 bases, the J end by 5 bases, with 13 bases between. The CDR3 is 13 amino acids. The DNA for the CDR3 is TGCGCCAGCAGTTTCACTAGCTATGAGACCCAGTACTTC. Translated: CASSFTSYETQYF.

The chain carries TRBV5-8 and TRBJ2-5; 10 bases are a match to TRBD2. The CDR3 has 15 residues. The V segment lost 4 bases and the J segment 9 bases; nucleotides outside the gene matches: 12. Germline values: CDR1 SGHTS, CDR2 YDEGEE. CDR3 DNA: TGTGCCAGCAGCCCCCGGTTAGCGGGGGGCCAGGCCCAGTACTTC. Protein: CASSPRLAGGQAQYF.

This clone came up once. The chain employs TRBV2 and TRBJ2-5, with TRBD2 matching over 15 bases. CDR1 is SNHLY, CDR2 FYNNEI, per germline. Trimming at V came to 6 bases and at J to 3 bases, leaving 5 bases not matched to a gene. The CDR3 extends over 16 amino acids. The CDR3 region is CASSGRTSGGEETQYF. The CDR3 DNA is TGTGCCAGCAGCGGACGGACTAGCGGGGGGGAAGAGACCCAGTACTTC. The full variable domain, with the rest looked up from reference TRBV2 and TRBJ2-5, is EPEVTQTPSHQVTQMGQEVILRCVPISNHLYFYWYRQILGQKVEFLVSFYNNEISEKSEIFDDQFSVERPDGSNFTLKIRSTKLEDSAMYFCASSGRTSGGEETQYFGPGTRLLVL.

The V call is TRBV29-1, the J call TRBJ1-1, with D possibly TRBD1 on 5 matching bases. Germline lookup yields CDR1 SQVTM and CDR2 ANQGSEA. CDR3 length: 16 residues. Trimming took off 5 bases at V and 0 bases at J, with 19 bases between the two ends. CDR3 amino acids: CSVRRSRVEMNTEAFF. The CDR3 DNA reads TGCAGCGTTCGACGGAGCAGGGTAGAAATGAACACTGAAGCTTTCTTT. Filled out from reference TRBV29-1 and TRBJ1-1, the complete variable domain reads SAVISQKPSRDICQRGTSLTIQCQVDSQVTMMFWYRQQPGQSLTLIATANQGSEATYESGFVIDKFPISRPNLTFSTLTVSNMSPEDSSIYLCSVRRSRVEMNTEAFFGQGTRLTVV.